These 18 T cell receptor beta chains share one sample of origin, sequenced in a study of T cell responses to AZD1222 COVID-19 vaccine. Profiled with immunoSEQ multiplex PCR; TCRdb holds only in-frame clones, not every one. Counted here are 100,000 to 150,000 clones, 80% to 90% occurring once; the ten biggest clones make up about 8.3%. The sequenced sample was peripheral blood, obtained on day 0 of AZD1222 vaccination. The receptors stem from an adult in good health.

The chain is built from TRBV30 and TRBJ2-2; D is possibly TRBD1 (5 bases). Germline V gene data show CDR1 as GTSNPN and CDR2 as SVGIG (reference sequence). Trimming removed 0 bases at V and 2 bases at J, with 7 bases between. The CDR3 contains 14 residues. This CDR3 reads CAWSVRANTGELFF. The DNA of the CDR3 is TGTGCCTGGAGTGTCAGGGCAAACACCGGGGAGCTGTTTTTT.

The V and J genes are TRBV28 and TRBJ2-7; 10 bases agree with TRBD1. From germline, CDR1 is MDHEN and CDR2 SYDVKM. This CDR3 region has 15 residues. J lost 6 bases, V lost 3 bases, and 8 bases had no gene match. The CDR3 here is CASSLTGGRSTEQYF. In nucleotides, the CDR3 is TGTGCCAGCAGTTTGACAGGGGGCCGCTCCACCGAGCAGTACTTC.

The genes are TRBV28 and TRBJ1-1, with D uncertain. Trimming pared 3 bases from V and 6 bases from J, leaving 5 bases between. The CDR3 consists of 11 residues. CDR1 is MDHEN, CDR2 SYDVKM, per germline. CDR3: CASSFLAEAFF. The CDR3, as DNA: TGTGCCAGCAGTTTTCTCGCTGAAGCTTTCTTT.

As DNA, the CDR3 is TGCGCCAGTCGAGTGGGGCCTCAGGCAGATACGCAGTATTTT. Translating it yields CASRVGPQADTQYF. The gene calls are TRBV5-1 and TRBJ2-3; D might be TRBD1 (5 bases). CDR1 is SGHRS, CDR2 YFSETQ, per germline. The CDR3 extends over 14 amino acids. Trimming removed 8 bases from V and 4 bases from J, with 17 bases in between.

The gene calls are TRBV6-2 or TRBV6-3 and TRBJ2-1; 10 bases agree with TRBD2. Germline CDR1 MNHEY, CDR2 SVGEGT. This CDR3 is built from 19 residues. Trimming cost V 0 bases and J 1 base; bases outside gene matches: 9. Here the CDR3 DNA reads TGTGCCAGCAGTTACTCGGGGGCTAGCGGGAGTGGGTCCTACAATGAGCAGTTCTTC. It codes for CASSYSGASGSGSYNEQFF.

Here the CDR3 DNA reads TGTGCCAGCAGTGATAGGGGACTAACCTACGAGCAGTACTTC. This translates into CASSDRGLTYEQYF. V is TRBV6-1 and J is TRBJ2-7, with TRBD2 identical over 7 bases. The CDR3 contains 14 residues. Trimming cost V 3 bases and J 2 bases; bases outside gene matches: 4. Germline V CDR1 and CDR2: MNHNS, SASEGT.

The chain couples TRBV7-8 to TRBJ2-3; D gene uncertain. Looked up from germline, CDR1 is SGHVS and CDR2 is FQNEAQ. V was clipped by 5 bases and J by 2 bases, with 17 bases between them. This CDR3 has 16 amino acids. CDR3 nucleotides: TGTGCCAGCAGCCTTAGATCGTCAGGAGCCACAGATACGCAGTATTTT. This sequence encodes CASSLRSSGATDTQYF.

This clone was counted once. The V gene is TRBV29-1, the J gene TRBJ1-1; D not resolved. Germline CDR1 is SQVTM and CDR2 is ANQGSEA. This CDR3 comprises 12 residues. The V end lost 7 bases, the J end lost 5 bases, and 14 bases lay between the germline ends. For the CDR3, the DNA is TGCAGCGCTCGACGGGAGGGAACTGAAGCTTTCTTT. Amino acid sequence: CSARREGTEAFF.

The rearrangement joins TRBV15 to TRBJ1-6, with 9 bases identical to TRBD1. Germline trimming cut 1 base from V and 8 bases from J; bases unmatched to any gene: 6. The CDR3 spans 16 residues. The V gene's germline CDR1 is LNHNV and CDR2 YYDKDF (reference sequence). CDR3 in DNA: TGTGCCACCAGCAGAGTTGTCGGGACAGGGTATTCACCCCTCCACTTT. Its protein product is CATSRVVGTGYSPLHF.

The chain joins TRBV30 to TRBJ2-7; tentative D call: TRBD1 (6 bases). The V and J ends lost 5 bases and 1 base respectively, with 9 bases between them. This CDR3 is 12 amino acids long. Germline V gene lookup returns CDR1 GTSNPN and CDR2 SVGIG (reference sequence). CDR3 amino acids: CAWADSSYEQYF. The CDR3 nucleotides are TGTGCCTGGGCGGACAGTTCCTACGAGCAGTACTTC. Complete variable domain (other parts from reference TRBV30 and TRBJ2-7): SQTIHQWPATLVQPVGSPLSLECTVEGTSNPNLYWYRQAAGRGLQLLFYSVGIGQISSEVPQNLSASRPQDRQFILSSKKLLLSDSGFYLCAWADSSYEQYFGPGTRLTVT.

This chain connects TRBV5-1 to TRBJ1-2; no definite D call. This CDR3 has 13 amino acids. V shed 3 bases and J shed 4 bases, with 10 bases lying between them. The germline V gene encodes CDR1 SGHRS and CDR2 YFSETQ. In DNA, the CDR3 is TGCGCCAGCAGCTCCCCGCTAGGCTATGGCTACACCTTC. Protein: CASSSPLGYGYTF.

The chain is built from TRBV4-1 and TRBJ1-4, with D uncertain. Trimming took 3 bases from V and 5 from J, leaving 13 bases between them. The CDR3 contains 15 residues. Germline lookup yields CDR1 MGHRA and CDR2 YSYEKL. The CDR3 region is CASSQETRTNEKLFF. The CDR3 DNA sequence: TGCGCCAGCAGCCAGGAGACAAGAACAAATGAAAAACTGTTTTTT.

The V and J genes are TRBV18 and TRBJ2-7; D may be TRBD2 (6 bases). The CDR3 has 16 residues. CDR1 KGHSH and CDR2 LQKENI come from the germline V gene. V lost 3 bases and J 6 bases, leaving 21 bases between the germline ends. The DNA for the CDR3 is TGTGCCAGCTCACCGCAGCCCTCGACTAGTTCCGTCGAGCAGTACTTC. Translation: CASSPQPSTSSVEQYF.

The chain couples TRBV7-9 to TRBJ1-1; possibly TRBD1 for D (5 bases). The length of the CDR3 is 13 residues. V lost 7 bases, J lost 8 bases, and 17 bases lay in between. Germline values: CDR1 SEHNR, CDR2 FQNEAQ (reference sequence). DNA for the CDR3: TGTGCCAGCACTCTCCGGGGGGTAGCAGAAGCTTTCTTT. Amino acid sequence: CASTLRGVAEAFF.

V usage is TRBV5-1 and J usage is TRBJ2-7, with a weak D call TRBD2 (7 bases). The CDR3 is made up of 16 amino acids. V was shortened by 4 bases and J by 0 bases, with 17 bases between the two germline ends. The V gene's germline CDR1 is SGHRS and CDR2 YFSETQ. The CDR3 here is CASSPKGGPSSYEQYF. In nucleotides, the CDR3 is TGCGCCAGCAGCCCGAAGGGGGGGCCTAGCTCCTACGAGCAGTACTTC. The full variable domain, completed using reference TRBV5-1 and TRBJ2-7, is KAGVTQTPRYLIKTRGQQVTLSCSPISGHRSVSWYQQTPGQGLQFLFEYFSETQRNKGNFPGRFSGRQFSNSRSEMNVSTLELGDSALYLCASSPKGGPSSYEQYFGPGTRLTVT.

J is TRBJ2-1 and V is TRBV14; TRBD1 or TRBD2 may be the D gene (5 bases each). The CDR3 length is 12 residues. The V end was cut by 4 bases, the J end by 9 bases, with 10 bases between. Germline V gene lookup returns CDR1 SGHDN and CDR2 FVKESK. The CDR3 DNA is TGTGCCAGCAGCCCGGGGACGGGTGAGCAGTTCTTC. The encoded protein is CASSPGTGEQFF. Together with reference TRBV14 and TRBJ2-1, the CDR3 gives the full variable domain: EAGVTQFPSHSVIEKGQTVTLRCDPISGHDNLYWYRRVMGKEIKFLLHFVKESKQDESGMPNNRFLAERTGGTYSTLKVQPAELEDSGVYFCASSPGTGEQFFGPGTRLTVL.

The chain uses TRBV30 and TRBJ1-6; D unclear. Germline V lookup: CDR1 GTSNPN, CDR2 SVGIG (reference sequence). This CDR3 is 13 amino acids long. V lost 7 bases and J 0 bases, leaving 7 bases between the germline ends. CDR3 coding DNA: TGTGCCTATGCTAACTCCTATAATTCACCCCTCCACTTT. It translates to CAYANSYNSPLHF. The full variable domain, with the rest looked up from reference TRBV30 and TRBJ1-6, is SQTIHQWPATLVQPVGSPLSLECTVEGTSNPNLYWYRQAAGRGLQLLFYSVGIGQISSEVPQNLSASRPQDRQFILSSKKLLLSDSGFYLCAYANSYNSPLHFGNGTRLTVT.

This sequence joins TRBV28 and TRBJ2-4; D perhaps matches TRBD2 (6 bases). This CDR3 has 14 amino acids. Per the germline V gene, CDR1 is MDHEN and CDR2 is SYDVKM. Trimming removed 8 bases from V and 1 base from J, with 12 bases in between. Written as DNA, the CDR3 is TGTGCCAGCGGGGGGAGTTACGCCAAAAACATTCAGTACTTC. Translating it yields CASGGSYAKNIQYF.